Shown below are 20 T cell receptor beta chains from a single sample sequenced in a study of radiation and T cells in renal cell carcinoma. Time point: baseline pretreatment blood. Treatment denoted: 15 Gy SBRT to primary tumor, nephrectomy 4 weeks later. Repertoires were generated with immunoSEQ multiplex PCR, while TCRdb's copy carries only in-frame clones and drops some. The top ten clones hold approximately 3% of a sample with 95,000 to 150,000 clones, about four fifths of them seen once. Sequenced here: blood, sampled from a patient whose treatment included radiotherapy and nephrectomy. The receptor source for this set is a woman aged 55-70 years with renal cell carcinoma.

Of note for this clone: At one end the junction does not follow the germline gene, possibly because of a read error. The chain links TRBV7-7 to TRBJ1-4; no clear D. Germline assignment: CDR1 SSHAT and CDR2 FNYEAQ (reference sequence). This CDR3 region has 13 residues. CDR3 bases: TGTGCTAGCAGCTCCCGAGCGGGAGAAAAACTGTTTTTT. Translating gives CASSSRAGEKLFF.

The V call is TRBV19, the J call TRBJ2-7; TRBD2 might be the D (5 bases). The V gene lost 3 bases and the J gene lost 4 bases, with 19 bases spanning the gap. Looked up from germline, CDR1 is LNHDA and CDR2 is SQIVND (reference sequence). The CDR3 runs 16 residues. The CDR3 nucleotides are TGTGCCAGTAGTATGAACAATAGACGGGAACCGTACGAGCAGTACTTC. This translates into CASSMNNRREPYEQYF.

The gene calls are TRBV18 and TRBJ1-1; 7 positions match TRBD1. Germline lookup yields CDR1 KGHSH and CDR2 LQKENI. The CDR3 length is 15 residues. V lost 3 bases and J lost 0; bases outside the gene matches: 4. The CDR3 spells CASSPQTGLNTEAFF. Written as DNA, the CDR3 is TGTGCCAGCTCACCGCAGACAGGGTTGAACACTGAAGCTTTCTTT.

The gene calls are TRBV10-3 and TRBJ2-1, with TRBD1 identical over 7 bases. V lost 5 bases, J lost 5 bases, and 6 bases stayed unmatched. The CDR3 runs 14 residues. CDR1 is ENHRY, CDR2 SYGVKD, per germline. The CDR3 region has the DNA TGTGCCATCAGTTGGGACAGCAACGACAATGAGCAGTTCTTC. The encoded protein is CAISWDSNDNEQFF.

The rearrangement joins TRBV28 to TRBJ2-7, with TRBD2 matching over 8 bases. V trimming: 4 bases; J trimming: 2 bases; junction bases outside the gene matches: 7. Per germline, CDR1 MDHEN and CDR2 SYDVKM. The CDR3 is 15 amino acids. In DNA form, the CDR3 reads TGTGCCAGCAGTTCCCCAAGCGGGGGCGCCTACGAGCAGTACTTC. Translated: CASSSPSGGAYEQYF.

This chain joins TRBV6-6 and TRBJ2-7, with TRBD2 identical over 7 bases. The V segment lost 6 bases and the J segment 0 bases; nucleotides outside the gene matches: 8. Looked up from germline, CDR1 is MNHNY and CDR2 is SVGAGI (reference sequence). The CDR3 is 15 residues long. CDR3 coding DNA: TGTGCCAGCAGAACTACTAGCGATCTCTCCTACGAGCAGTACTTC. It is translated as CASRTTSDLSYEQYF.

This clone has more than one count but fewer than ten. The chain combines TRBV7-9 with TRBJ2-2, with D possibly matching TRBD1 (7 bases). The V end lost 5 bases, the J end lost 1 base, and 14 bases lay between the germline ends. The CDR3 is 16 amino acids. Germline values: CDR1 SEHNR, CDR2 FQNEAQ (reference sequence). CDR3 residues: CASSPTGRGNTGELFF. DNA of the CDR3: TGTGCCAGCAGCCCGACAGGGCGGGGGAACACCGGGGAGCTGTTTTTT.

This clone was detected a few times. The chain combines TRBV6-6 with TRBJ2-1, with 7 bases identical to TRBD2. This CDR3 comprises 13 residues. After removal of 8 bases from V and 4 bases from J, the junction contained 5 bases not matched to a gene. CDR1 and CDR2 (germline): MNHNY, SVGAGI (reference sequence). The CDR3 nucleotides read TGTGCCAGCGGGAGGGCCACATACAATGAGCAGTTCTTC. It codes for CASGRATYNEQFF.

The rearrangement joins TRBV5-4 to TRBJ1-2; TRBD1 is a possible D gene (5 bases). The V gene's germline CDR1 is SGHNT and CDR2 YYREEE (reference sequence). Trimming removed 2 bases from V and 2 bases from J, with 7 bases in between. The CDR3 is 13 amino acids. The CDR3 is CASSLEGNYGYTF. Written as DNA, the CDR3 is TGTGCCAGCAGCTTAGAGGGGAACTATGGCTACACCTTC.

The chain uses TRBV5-5 and TRBJ2-1; maybe TRBD2 (5 bases). Per germline, CDR1 SGHKS and CDR2 YYEKEE (reference sequence). Trimming cost V 2 bases and J 6 bases, with 12 bases left between them. This CDR3 comprises 14 residues. This chain's CDR3 is CASSFTPAANEQFF. In DNA form, the CDR3 reads TGTGCCAGCAGCTTTACCCCAGCGGCCAATGAGCAGTTCTTC.

The chain uses TRBV6-1 and TRBJ2-3; 8 nucleotides line up with TRBD1. The CDR3 spans 15 residues. Germline CDR1 MNHNS, CDR2 SASEGT. V lost 4 bases to trimming and J lost 4 bases; unmatched junction nucleotides: 7. The CDR3 DNA reads TGTGCCAGCAGTGCCTATGGACAGGGACCAGATACGCAGTATTTT. Its protein is CASSAYGQGPDTQYF.

This clone was seen more than once but under ten times. V usage is TRBV18 and J usage is TRBJ1-1, with 7 bases fitting TRBD1. The germline CDR1 and CDR2 sequences are KGHSH and LQKENI. The CDR3 extends over 14 amino acids. J lost 1 base, V lost 6 bases, and 5 bases had no gene match. In DNA, the CDR3 is TGTGCCAGCTCCTTCGACAGGGCGAACACTGAAGCTTTCTTT. It is translated as CASSFDRANTEAFF.

J is TRBJ1-6 and V is TRBV11-3, with D tentatively TRBD1 (6 bases). V dropped 5 bases and J dropped 9 bases, with 23 bases sitting between them. CDR1 and CDR2 from the germline V gene are SGHNT and YENEEA. The CDR3 loop spans 17 amino acids. The CDR3 sequence: CASSPRRGGLRGSPLHF. The CDR3 nucleotides are TGTGCCAGCAGCCCGAGAAGGGGGGGCTTACGAGGTTCACCCCTCCACTTT.

The chain carries TRBV6-1 and TRBJ2-1; 7 bases are a match to TRBD2. The CDR3 contains 15 residues. Germline V gene data show CDR1 as MNHNS and CDR2 as SASEGT. After removal of 8 bases from V and 6 bases from J, the junction contained 13 bases not matched to a gene. The CDR3 nucleotides read TGTGCCAGCCCCCCCCGGGGGGTAGAGATCAATGAGCAGTTCTTC. Translating it yields CASPPRGVEINEQFF.

This chain joins TRBV28 and TRBJ1-1; 8 bases are shared with TRBD1. CDR1 and CDR2 (germline): MDHEN, SYDVKM. J was trimmed by 10 bases and V by 2 bases; bases with no gene match: 6. This CDR3 contains 13 residues. Here the CDR3 reads CASSLLQGALAFF. The CDR3 bases are TGTGCCAGCAGTTTACTCCAGGGGGCTCTAGCTTTCTTT. The variable domain in full, completed from reference TRBV28 and TRBJ1-1, reads DVKVTQSSRYLVKRTGEKVFLECVQDMDHENMFWYRQDPGLGLRLIYFSYDVKMKEKGDIPEGYSVSREKKERFSLILESASTNQTSMYLCASSLLQGALAFFGQGTRLTVV.

This clone was counted only a few times. The rearrangement uses TRBV29-1 and TRBJ2-3; no reliable D call. The germline CDR1 and CDR2 sequences are SQVTM and ANQGSEA. Trimming cost V 7 bases and J 6 bases, with 8 bases left between them. The CDR3 is 10 residues long. The CDR3 spells CSGKIDTQYF. CDR3 nucleotides: TGCAGCGGTAAAATTGATACGCAGTATTTT.

This clone was seen a few times. V and J are TRBV9 and TRBJ1-1; D is ambiguous. The V gene's germline CDR1 is SGDLS and CDR2 YYNGEE. CDR3 length equals 14 residues. With 3 bases removed from V and 6 bases from J, the gap between germline ends came to 15 bases. CDR3 amino acids: CASSGSQVKAEAFF. The CDR3 nucleotides are TGTGCCAGCAGCGGAAGTCAGGTGAAAGCTGAAGCTTTCTTT.

The chain has TRBV7-2 and TRBJ2-7, with 13 bases aligning to TRBD2. The CDR3 length is 19 residues. V lost 6 bases and J lost 3; bases outside the gene matches: 17. Germline V gives CDR1 SGHTA, CDR2 FQGNSA. The CDR3 bases are TGTGCCAGCAGTCTTACAGGGACTAGCGGGGCCTCATATCTCTACGAGCAGTACTTC. Protein product: CASSLTGTSGASYLYEQYF. Full variable domain (missing parts from reference TRBV7-2 and TRBJ2-7): GAGVSQSPSNKVTEKGKDVELRCDPISGHTALYWYRQSLGQGLEFLIYFQGNSAPDKSGLPSDRFSAERTGGSVSTLTIQRTQQEDSAVYLCASSLTGTSGASYLYEQYFGPGTRLTVT.

This clone was observed a single time. The rearrangement uses TRBV19 and TRBJ1-3; D is ambiguous. CDR1 and CDR2 (germline): LNHDA, SQIVND (reference sequence). This CDR3 is 14 amino acids long. Trimming left V 1 base short and J 0 bases short, with 4 bases between. CDR3 amino acids: CASSIGDSGNTIYF. CDR3 bases: TGTGCCAGTAGTATAGGGGACTCTGGAAACACCATATATTTT.

This clone appeared a few times. The chain is built from TRBV28 and TRBJ1-1, with TRBD1 as a possible D gene (5 bases). This CDR3 spans 11 amino acids. CDR1 is MDHEN, CDR2 SYDVKM, per germline. The V and J ends lost 11 bases and 13 bases respectively, with 20 bases between them. The CDR3 loop is CACRGGTEFFF. DNA for the CDR3: TGTGCCTGCCGGGGGGGGACGGAATTTTTCTTT.